The rows below give T cell receptor beta chains drawn from one sample of a study of post-analysis software for immune sequencing data. TCRdb reprocessed the PCR reads via MiXCR and lists one record per CDR3 protein. The top ten clones hold roughly 5.2% of a sample with 650,000 to 900,000 distinct CDR3 sequences, under 60% of them seen once. The specimen was blood. Source of these receptors: a girl aged 5-17 years with multiple sclerosis. Both conserved end residues are part of each CDR3. A D gene is named only where the DNA matches it firmly. Expanded clones get a size class; other rows say once, few or many, or leave the size out.

clone size	D gene	J gene	V gene	CDR3 protein	CDR3 DNA
.	TRBD2	TRBJ2-3	TRBV11-3	CASSPLAGVSDTQYF	TGTGCCAGCAGCCCATTAGCGGGAGTTTCAGATACGCAGTATTTT
.	TRBD2	TRBJ2-7	TRBV27	CASSLSGLVHGEQYF	TGTGCCAGCAGTTTATCGGGACTAGTGCATGGCGAGCAGTACTTC
.	TRBD2	TRBJ2-7	TRBV15	CATSREPSGAYEQYF	TGTGCCACCAGCAGAGAGCCTAGCGGGGCCTACGAGCAGTACTTC
.	.	TRBJ1-6	TRBV27	CASSFGQSNSPLHF	TGTGCCAGCAGTTTCGGGCAGTCTAATTCACCCCTCCACTTT
few	.	TRBJ2-7	TRBV5-6	CASSLYGRAYEQYF	TGTGCCAGCAGCTTGTATGGCAGGGCCTACGAGCAGTACTTC
.	TRBD2	TRBJ2-1	TRBV5-6	CASHGLAGCDEQFF	TGTGCCAGCCACGGACTAGCGGGATGCGATGAGCAGTTCTTC
.	.	TRBJ2-3	TRBV7-3	CVSSLRFASTDTQYF	TGTGTCAGCAGCTTAAGGTTTGCTAGCACAGATACGCAGTATTTT
.	.	TRBJ1-2	TRBV3-1	CASSLSAGSNYGYTF	TGTGCCAGCAGCCTCAGCGCCGGGTCAAACTATGGCTACACCTTC
.	TRBD2	TRBJ2-5	TRBV24-1	CATSELGLDQETQYF	TGTGCCACCAGTGAACTGGGACTAGATCAAGAGACCCAGTACTTC
.	TRBD1	TRBJ1-6	TRBV20-1	CSARDRGRPLHF	TGCAGTGCTAGAGACAGGGGGCGACCCCTCCACTTT
.	TRBD2	TRBJ2-4	TRBV29-1	CSVAPSGFKNIQYF	TGCAGCGTGGCGCCTAGCGGATTTAAAAACATTCAGTACTTC
few	.	TRBJ1-2	TRBV9	CASSVGQLQGYTF	TGTGCCAGCAGCGTAGGGCAGCTACAAGGCTACACCTTC
.	TRBD1	TRBJ2-2	TRBV28	CASSLQGAPTGELFF	TGTGCCAGCAGTTTACAGGGGGCGCCAACCGGGGAGCTGTTTTTT
.	TRBD2	TRBJ2-1	TRBV6-5	CASSPRLAAFNNEQFF	TGTGCCAGCAGTCCCCGCCTAGCGGCATTCAACAATGAGCAGTTCTTC
.	TRBD2	TRBJ2-3	TRBV2	CASSSRGGHTDTQYF	TGTGCCAGCAGCTCCCGGGGGGGTCACACAGATACGCAGTATTTT
.	TRBD2	TRBJ2-1	TRBV7-6	CTSGGTLAGVYNEQFF	TGTACCAGCGGCGGGACCTTAGCGGGAGTCTACAATGAGCAGTTCTTC
few	TRBD2	TRBJ2-1	TRBV6-5	CASRSSGRGNEQFF	TGTGCCAGCAGATCTAGCGGGAGAGGCAATGAGCAGTTCTTC
.	TRBD2	TRBJ2-1	TRBV12-3/TRBV12-4	CASSPRASGPMGQFF	TGTGCCAGCAGTCCCCGGGCTAGCGGGCCCATGGGGCAGTTCTTC
few	.	TRBJ2-1	TRBV12-5	CASGGGGEQFF	TGTGCTAGTGGGGGAGGCGGTGAGCAGTTCTTC
.	.	TRBJ2-7	TRBV15	CATSEFGQKAYEQYF	TGTGCCACCAGCGAATTTGGACAAAAAGCCTACGAGCAGTACTTC
few	.	TRBJ2-7	TRBV28	CASSPGGSSDEQYF	TGTGCCAGCAGTCCAGGAGGGAGCAGCGACGAGCAGTACTTC
few	TRBD2	TRBJ2-5	TRBV6-2/TRBV6-3	CASRPGLAGLKTQYF	TGTGCCAGCAGGCCGGGACTAGCGGGATTGAAGACCCAGTACTTC
.	.	TRBJ1-2	TRBV7-2	CASSLGYWQGGDTF	TGTGCCAGCAGCTTAGGGTATTGGCAGGGTGGAGACACCTTC
.	TRBD1	TRBJ1-4	TRBV7-9	CASSGQVDNEKLFF	TGTGCCAGCAGCGGACAGGTTGATAATGAAAAACTGTTTTTT
once	.	TRBJ2-1	TRBV6-5	CASSQTGPFYNGQFF	TGTGCCAGCAGCCAGACGGGGCCCTTCTACAATGGGCAGTTCTTC
.	.	TRBJ2-1	TRBV20-1	CSARISGTYNEQLF	TGCAGTGCTAGAATAAGCGGAACCTACAATGAGCAGCTCTTC
.	.	TRBJ1-2	TRBV7-2	CASSPDKSYGYTF	TGTGCCAGCAGCCCCGATAAAAGCTATGGCTACACCTTC
.	TRBD1	TRBJ2-3	TRBV24-1	CATSDLLQGDTDTQYF	TGTGCCACCAGTGATTTACTACAGGGGGACACAGATACGCAGTATTTT
.	TRBD2	TRBJ2-4	TRBV6-5	CASRRLAGGLEEQYF	TGTGCCAGCAGACGACTAGCGGGAGGCCTCGAGGAGCAGTACTTC
.	.	TRBJ2-3	TRBV18	CASSPQQGAETQYF	TGTGCCAGCTCACCTCAGCAGGGAGCTGAAACGCAGTATTTT
few	TRBD2	TRBJ2-7	TRBV20-1	CSAAALLAGALEQYF	TGCAGTGCGGCTGCCCTACTAGCGGGAGCCCTCGAGCAGTACTTC
.	TRBD2	TRBJ2-7	TRBV29-1	CSVRGDTQQYF	TGCAGCGTCCGGGGGGATACGCAGCAGTACTTC
few	TRBD1	TRBJ2-3	TRBV5-1	CASSRTGQSTDTQYF	TGCGCCAGCAGCCGGACAGGTCAGAGCACAGATACGCAGTATTTT
many	TRBD2	TRBJ2-1	TRBV29-1	CSVPGGGRNEQFF	TGCAGCGTTCCCGGGGGGGGAAGGAATGAGCAGTTCTTC
.	TRBD2	TRBJ2-1	TRBV27	CASPGTSQYNEQFF	TGTGCCAGCCCCGGGACTAGCCAATACAATGAGCAGTTCTTC
few	TRBD2	TRBJ2-7	TRBV10-3	CAISPGGGPSYEQYF	TGTGCCATCAGTCCCGGCGGGGGTCCTTCCTACGAGCAGTACTTC
.	.	TRBJ2-6	TRBV5-6	CASSLMGQGYSGANVLTF	TGTGCCAGCAGCTTAATGGGCCAGGGGTACTCTGGGGCCAACGTCCTGACTTTC
few	.	TRBJ1-2	TRBV4-3	CASSQGRPGGNYGYTF	TGCGCCAGCAGCCAAGGGAGACCTGGTGGAAACTATGGCTACACCTTC
.	.	TRBJ2-7	TRBV30	CAWRLSSYEQYF	TGTGCCTGGAGACTTAGCTCCTACGAGCAGTACTTC
.	.	TRBJ2-7	TRBV7-9	CASSLHGSSYEQYF	TGTGCCAGCAGTCTACACGGGAGCTCCTACGAGCAGTACTTC
.	.	TRBJ2-1	TRBV3-1	CASSQAEDPYNEQFF	TGTGCCAGCAGCCAAGCAGAAGACCCCTACAATGAGCAGTTCTTC
few	.	TRBJ2-4	TRBV20-1	CSASGQPIAKNIQYF	TGCAGTGCTAGTGGACAGCCTATAGCCAAAAACATTCAGTACTTC
.	TRBD2	TRBJ2-7	TRBV5-1	CASSFATGTSGNYEQYF	TGCGCCAGCAGCTTTGCAACCGGGACTAGCGGGAACTACGAGCAGTACTTC
few	TRBD1	TRBJ1-4	TRBV18	CASSPRGQANEKLFF	TGTGCCAGCTCACCAAGGGGACAGGCTAATGAAAAACTGTTTTTT
.	TRBD2	TRBJ2-7	TRBV6-2/TRBV6-3	CASSQPALPGGLADYYEQYF	TGTGCCAGCAGTCAACCAGCCCTCCCCGGTGGACTAGCGGATTACTACGAGCAGTACTTC
many	TRBD1	TRBJ2-5	TRBV5-1	CASSPDEAGQGSTQYF	TGCGCCAGCAGCCCGGACGAGGCGGGACAGGGTTCCACCCAGTACTTC
.	TRBD2	TRBJ2-3	TRBV7-2	CASYQRKEVAGFQGADTQYF	TGTGCCAGCTACCAGAGAAAAGAGGTAGCGGGATTCCAAGGGGCAGATACGCAGTATTTT